This T cell receptor (beta chain) comes out of a study of neurological immune-mediated disorders. This clonotype was recorded many times. The antigen remains unidentified. Unsorted libraries were prepared from 2 million PBMCs that had been stored at -80 C. Germline lookup yields CDR1 SGHAT and CDR2 FQNNGV. The V end lost 5 bases, the J end lost 4 bases, and 15 bases lay between the germline ends. The CDR3 is made up of 15 amino acids. Broader study findings: None of the CDR3 amino acid sequences in expanded clones turned up in more than one subject, which points to private repertoires in all groups.

Synthesis of cDNA was carried out by template-switch 5'RACE. The reaction used 10-nucleotide random UMIs. One entry per CDR3 protein results from TCRdb running MiXCR on the 5' RACE reads. This table has approximately 50,000 distinct CDR3 sequences, over 3.5% appearing once. The receptor comes from a man aged 55 to 70 with multiple sclerosis. The sequenced material came from PBMCs. The chain carries TRBV11-2 and TRBJ2-1; D not certain. CDR3 residues: CASSPGPVIYNEQFF. CDR3 nucleotides: TGTGCCAGCAGCCCCGGGCCGGTAATTTACAATGAGCAGTTCTTC. Using reference TRBV11-2 and TRBJ2-1 for the parts outside the CDR3, the full variable domain is EAGVAQSPRYKIIEKRQSVAFWCNPISGHATLYWYQQILGQGPKLLIQFQNNGVVDDSQLPKDRFSAERLKGVDSTLKIQPAKLEDSAVYLCASSPGPVIYNEQFFGPGTRLTVL.